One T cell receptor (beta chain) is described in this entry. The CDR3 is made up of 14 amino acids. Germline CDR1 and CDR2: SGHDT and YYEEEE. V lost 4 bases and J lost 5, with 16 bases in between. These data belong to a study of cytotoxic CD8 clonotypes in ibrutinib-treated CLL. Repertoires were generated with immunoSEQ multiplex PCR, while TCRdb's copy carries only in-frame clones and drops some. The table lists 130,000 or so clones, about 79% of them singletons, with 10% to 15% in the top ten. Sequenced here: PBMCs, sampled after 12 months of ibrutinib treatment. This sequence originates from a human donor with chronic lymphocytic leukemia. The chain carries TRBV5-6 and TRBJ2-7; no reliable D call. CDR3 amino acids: CASSLVFRTDEQYF. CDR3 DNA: TGTGCCAGCAGCCTGGTATTTCGTACCGACGAGCAGTACTTC.